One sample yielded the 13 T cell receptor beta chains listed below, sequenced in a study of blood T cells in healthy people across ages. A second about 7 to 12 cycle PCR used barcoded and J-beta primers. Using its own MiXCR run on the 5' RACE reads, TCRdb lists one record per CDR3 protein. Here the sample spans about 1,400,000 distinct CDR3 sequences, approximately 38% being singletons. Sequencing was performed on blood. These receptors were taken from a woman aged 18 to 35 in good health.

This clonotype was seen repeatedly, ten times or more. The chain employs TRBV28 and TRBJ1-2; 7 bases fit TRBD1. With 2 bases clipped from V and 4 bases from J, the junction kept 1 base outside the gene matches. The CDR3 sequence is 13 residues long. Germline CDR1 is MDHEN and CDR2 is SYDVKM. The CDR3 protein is CASSLDRAYGYTF. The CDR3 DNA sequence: TGTGCCAGCAGTTTAGACAGGGCCTATGGCTACACCTTC.

CDR3 loop: CASSLSGTVGNTIYF. The CDR3 DNA reads as TGTGCCAGCAGCTTATCAGGGACTGTCGGAAACACCATATATTTT. The rearrangement links TRBV7-9 to TRBJ1-3, with D possibly matching TRBD1 (5 bases). The CDR3 covers 15 residues. Trimming stripped 2 bases from V and 4 bases from J, with 12 bases between. Germline assignment: CDR1 SEHNR and CDR2 FQNEAQ (reference sequence). The whole variable domain, remainder taken from reference TRBV7-9 and TRBJ1-3, is DTGVSQNPRHKITKRGQNVTFRCDPISEHNRLYWYRQTLGQGPEFLTYFQNEAQLEKSRLLSDRFSAERPKGSFSTLEIQRTEQGDSAMYLCASSLSGTVGNTIYFGEGSWLTVV.

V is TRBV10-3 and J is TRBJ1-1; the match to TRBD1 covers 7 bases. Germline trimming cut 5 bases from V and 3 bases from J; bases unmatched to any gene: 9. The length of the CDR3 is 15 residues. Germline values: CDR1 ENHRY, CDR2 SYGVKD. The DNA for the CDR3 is TGTGCCATCAGTACTCGACAGGGAGGGGACACTGAAGCTTTCTTT. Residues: CAISTRQGGDTEAFF.

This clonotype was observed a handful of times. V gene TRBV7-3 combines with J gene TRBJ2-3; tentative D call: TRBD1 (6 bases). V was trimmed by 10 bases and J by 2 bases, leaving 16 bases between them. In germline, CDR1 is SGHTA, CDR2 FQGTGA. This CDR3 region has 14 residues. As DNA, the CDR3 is TGTGCCACCTCGAAGGACAGCCACACAGATACGCAGTATTTT. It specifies CATSKDSHTDTQYF. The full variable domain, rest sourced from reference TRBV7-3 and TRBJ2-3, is GAGVSQTPSNKVTEKGKYVELRCDPISGHTALYWYRQSLGQGPEFLIYFQGTGAADDSGLPNDRFFAVRPEGSVSTLKIQRTERGDSAVYLCATSKDSHTDTQYFGPGTRLTVL.

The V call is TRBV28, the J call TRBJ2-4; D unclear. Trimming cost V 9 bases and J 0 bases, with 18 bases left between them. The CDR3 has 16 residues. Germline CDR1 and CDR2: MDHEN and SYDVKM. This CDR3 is CASLGDTPLAKNIQYF. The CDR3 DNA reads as TGTGCCAGTTTGGGTGACACCCCCTTAGCCAAAAACATTCAGTACTTC.

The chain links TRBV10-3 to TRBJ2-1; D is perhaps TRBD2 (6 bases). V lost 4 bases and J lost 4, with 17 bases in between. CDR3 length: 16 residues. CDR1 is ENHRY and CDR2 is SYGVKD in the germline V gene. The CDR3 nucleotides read TGTGCCATCAGTGGCCCCGGGGAGGCAATGTACAATGAGCAGTTCTTC. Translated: CAISGPGEAMYNEQFF.

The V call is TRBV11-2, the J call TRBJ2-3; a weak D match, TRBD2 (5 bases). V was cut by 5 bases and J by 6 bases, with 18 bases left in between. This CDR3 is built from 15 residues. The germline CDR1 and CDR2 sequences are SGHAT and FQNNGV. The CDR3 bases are TGTGCCAGCAGCGCGGACTTCCCTCCCCCGGATACGCAGTATTTT. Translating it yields CASSADFPPPDTQYF.

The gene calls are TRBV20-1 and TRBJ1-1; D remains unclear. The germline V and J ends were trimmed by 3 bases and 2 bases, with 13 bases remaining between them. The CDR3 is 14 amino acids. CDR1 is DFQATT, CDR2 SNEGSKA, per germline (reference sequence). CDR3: CSASDGWLNTEAFF. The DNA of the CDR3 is TGCAGTGCTAGTGACGGTTGGCTTAACACTGAAGCTTTCTTT.

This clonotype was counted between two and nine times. CDR3 region: CASSHDGGLVGNQPQHF. For the CDR3, the DNA is TGCGCCAGCAGCCACGACGGGGGGCTTGTAGGCAATCAGCCCCAGCATTTT. This chain links TRBV4-1 with TRBJ1-5, with TRBD1 as a possible D gene (6 bases). CDR1 and CDR2 from the germline V gene are MGHRA and YSYEKL. V was shortened by 3 bases and J by 2 bases, with 17 bases between the two germline ends. The CDR3 extends over 17 amino acids.

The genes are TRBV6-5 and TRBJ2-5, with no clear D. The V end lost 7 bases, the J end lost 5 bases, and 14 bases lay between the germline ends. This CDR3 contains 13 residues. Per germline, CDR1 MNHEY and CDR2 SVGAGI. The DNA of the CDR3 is TGTGCCAGCACTCAGTTGTTCGGGGAGACCCAGTACTTC. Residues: CASTQLFGETQYF.

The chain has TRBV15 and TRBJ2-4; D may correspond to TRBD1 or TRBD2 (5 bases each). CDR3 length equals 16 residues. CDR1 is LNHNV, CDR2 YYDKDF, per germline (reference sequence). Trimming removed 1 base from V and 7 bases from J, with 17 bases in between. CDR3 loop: CATSRVVRGVKNIQYF. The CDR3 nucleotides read TGTGCCACCAGCAGAGTCGTTAGAGGGGTGAAGAACATTCAGTACTTC.

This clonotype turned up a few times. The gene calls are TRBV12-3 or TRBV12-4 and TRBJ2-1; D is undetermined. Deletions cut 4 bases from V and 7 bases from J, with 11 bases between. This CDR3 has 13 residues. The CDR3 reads CASSSSNSNEQFF. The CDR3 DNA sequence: TGTGCCAGCAGTTCATCCAACTCGAATGAGCAGTTCTTC.

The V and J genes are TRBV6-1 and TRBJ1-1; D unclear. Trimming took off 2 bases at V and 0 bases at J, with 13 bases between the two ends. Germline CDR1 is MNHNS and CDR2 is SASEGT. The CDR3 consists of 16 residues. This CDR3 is CASSEILVRLNTEAFF. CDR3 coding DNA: TGTGCCAGCAGTGAAATATTAGTGCGATTGAACACTGAAGCTTTCTTT.